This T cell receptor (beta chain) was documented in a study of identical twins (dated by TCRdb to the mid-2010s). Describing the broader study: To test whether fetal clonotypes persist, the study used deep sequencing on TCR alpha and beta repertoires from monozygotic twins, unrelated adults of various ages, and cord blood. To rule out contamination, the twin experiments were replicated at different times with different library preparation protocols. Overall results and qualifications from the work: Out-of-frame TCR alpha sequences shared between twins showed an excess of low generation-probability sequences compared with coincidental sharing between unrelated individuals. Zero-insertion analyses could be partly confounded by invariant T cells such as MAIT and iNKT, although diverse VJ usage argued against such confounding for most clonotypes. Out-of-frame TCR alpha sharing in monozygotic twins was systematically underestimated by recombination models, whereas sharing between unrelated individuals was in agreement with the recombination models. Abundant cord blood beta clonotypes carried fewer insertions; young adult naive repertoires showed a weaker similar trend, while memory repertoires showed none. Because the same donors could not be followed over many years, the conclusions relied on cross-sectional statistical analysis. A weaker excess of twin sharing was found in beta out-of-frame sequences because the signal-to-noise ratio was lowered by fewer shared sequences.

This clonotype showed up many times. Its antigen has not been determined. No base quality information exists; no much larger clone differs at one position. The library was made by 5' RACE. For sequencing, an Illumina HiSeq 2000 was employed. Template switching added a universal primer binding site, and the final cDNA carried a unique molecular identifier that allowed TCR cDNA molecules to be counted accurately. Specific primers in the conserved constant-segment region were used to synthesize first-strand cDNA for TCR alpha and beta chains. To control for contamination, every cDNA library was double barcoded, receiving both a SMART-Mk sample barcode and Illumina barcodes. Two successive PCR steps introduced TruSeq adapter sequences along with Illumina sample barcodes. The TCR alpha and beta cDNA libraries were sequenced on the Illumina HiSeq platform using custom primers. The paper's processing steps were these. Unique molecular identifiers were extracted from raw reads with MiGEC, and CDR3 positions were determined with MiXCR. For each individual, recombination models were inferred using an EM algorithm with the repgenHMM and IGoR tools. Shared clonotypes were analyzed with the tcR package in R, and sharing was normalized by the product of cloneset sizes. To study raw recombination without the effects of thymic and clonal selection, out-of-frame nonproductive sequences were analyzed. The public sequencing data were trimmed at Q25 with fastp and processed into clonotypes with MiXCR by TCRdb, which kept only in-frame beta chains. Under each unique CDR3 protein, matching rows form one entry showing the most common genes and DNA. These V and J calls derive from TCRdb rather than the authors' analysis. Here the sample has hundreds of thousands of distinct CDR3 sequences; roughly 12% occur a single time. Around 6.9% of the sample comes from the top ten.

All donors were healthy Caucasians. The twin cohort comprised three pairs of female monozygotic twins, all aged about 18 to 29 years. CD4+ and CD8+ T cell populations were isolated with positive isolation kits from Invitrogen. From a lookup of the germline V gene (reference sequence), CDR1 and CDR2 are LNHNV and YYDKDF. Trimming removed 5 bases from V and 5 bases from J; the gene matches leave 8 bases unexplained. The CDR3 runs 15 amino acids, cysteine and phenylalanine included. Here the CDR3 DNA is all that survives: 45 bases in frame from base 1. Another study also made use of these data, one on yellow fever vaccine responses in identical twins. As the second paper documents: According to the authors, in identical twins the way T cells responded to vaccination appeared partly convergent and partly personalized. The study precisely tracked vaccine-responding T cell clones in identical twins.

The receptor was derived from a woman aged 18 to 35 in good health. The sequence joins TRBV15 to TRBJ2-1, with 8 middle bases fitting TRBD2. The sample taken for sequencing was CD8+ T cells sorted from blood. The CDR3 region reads CATSQERETDNEQFF. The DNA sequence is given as TGTGCCACCAGCCAAGAGCGGGAGACCGACAATGAGCAGTTCTTC.